This TCR beta chain was identified during a study of shared clonotypes between healthy human individuals. Study-level results: Investigators expected sequencing depth to affect clonotype sharing among donors. Estimated richness values were generally larger in naive subsets than in memory subsets.

Clones were read by immunoSEQ multiplex PCR, and TCRdb kept only the in-frame ones, dropping some. The repertoire includes just over 2,000,000 clones, 85% to 95% of them detected once, and 0.13% sits in the top ten. CDR1 MGHRA and CDR2 YSYEKL come from the germline V gene. CDR3 size: 13 residues. V was trimmed by 3 bases and J by 6 bases, leaving 10 bases between them. With regard to this clone: Its specificity is unknown.

Naive CD4+ cells were CD45RA-selected; the remaining cells were memory. This chain joins TRBV4-1 and TRBJ2-3, with D possibly TRBD2 on 5 matching bases. Sequenced input: naive CD4+ T cells sorted from blood. As for subset: CD45RA+ positively selected. The origin of this receptor is a man between 18 and 29 years old in good health. CDR3 loop: CASSQREWDTQYF. The DNA for the CDR3 is TGCGCCAGCAGCCAGAGGGAATGGGATACGCAGTATTTT.